The next 15 T cell receptor beta chains were all read from a single sample in a study of regulatory T cells in long-lasting Graves disease. Building of the TCR beta libraries involved iRepertoire HTBI primers and Arm-PCR of CDR3 regions. One entry per CDR3 protein, called by TCRdb with MiXCR from the multiplex PCR reads. The sample shows 310,000 or so distinct CDR3 sequences, 20% to 25% of them seen only once. Time point defined: persistent/refractory GD, antithyroid drugs over 5 years with positive TRAb. Isolated PBMC RNA provided the starting material for the TCR library. The sequences come from peripheral blood mononuclear cells (PBMCs), collected when the disease was refractory, from a patient treated with antithyroid drugs. The source of these receptors is a female donor with Graves disease.

This clonotype has at least ten counts. The chain couples TRBV7-9 to TRBJ1-2; D call uncertain. The ends were cut back, 2 bases at V and 4 bases at J, with 11 bases in the middle. CDR3 length: 14 amino acids. CDR1 is SEHNR, CDR2 FQNEAQ, per germline (reference sequence). For the CDR3, the DNA is TGTGCCAGCAGCTTATCCGGCGACCTCTATGGCTACACCTTC. Protein: CASSLSGDLYGYTF. Complete variable domain (other parts from reference TRBV7-9 and TRBJ1-2): DTGVSQNPRHKITKRGQNVTFRCDPISEHNRLYWYRQTLGQGPEFLTYFQNEAQLEKSRLLSDRFSAERPKGSFSTLEIQRTEQGDSAMYLCASSLSGDLYGYTFGSGTRLTVV.

This clonotype has more than one count but fewer than ten. The gene calls are TRBV28 and TRBJ2-2, with 14 nucleotides matching TRBD2. In germline, CDR1 is MDHEN, CDR2 SYDVKM. CDR3 size: 17 residues. The J segment lost 5 bases and the V segment lost 5 bases, leaving 7 bases of the junction unmatched. The CDR3 is CASSPTRTSGRTGELFF. CDR3 bases: TGTGCCAGCAGTCCCACTCGGACTAGCGGGAGGACCGGGGAGCTGTTTTTT.

This sequence joins TRBV7-9 and TRBJ2-5, with TRBD2 matching over 9 bases. This CDR3 is built from 15 residues. The V gene end was trimmed by 0 bases and the J gene end by 4 bases; junction bases not matched to a gene: 3. CDR1 and CDR2 from the germline V gene are SEHNR and FQNEAQ (reference sequence). This chain's CDR3 is CASSLASGSRETQYF. The DNA of the CDR3 is TGTGCCAGCAGCTTAGCTAGCGGGAGTAGAGAGACCCAGTACTTC.

In this sample, this clonotype turned up many times. One junction end disagrees with the germline gene, perhaps due to a read error. The J gene is TRBJ2-5, the V gene TRBV7-7, with D unresolved. The CDR3 runs to 16 residues. Germline loops: CDR1 SSHAT, CDR2 FNYEAQ (reference sequence). CDR3 in DNA: TGTGCTAGCAGCCCAGCGCCAGGACGGGTCCAAGAGACCCAGTACTTC. This sequence encodes CASSPAPGRVQETQYF.

The sample holds many counts of this clonotype. The chain uses TRBV13 and TRBJ2-5; 7 nucleotides agree with TRBD1. The germline gives CDR1 PRHDT, CDR2 FYEKMQ (reference sequence). The CDR3 contains 15 residues. V lost 1 base, J lost 3 bases, and 5 bases stayed unmatched. CDR3 sequence: CASSLVGGQKETQYF. The CDR3 nucleotides read TGTGCCAGCAGCTTAGTAGGGGGCCAAAAAGAGACCCAGTACTTC.

V is TRBV20-1 and J is TRBJ2-7; D possibly corresponds to TRBD1 (6 bases). This CDR3 has 12 residues. Germline lookup yields CDR1 DFQATT and CDR2 SNEGSKA (reference sequence). Trimming shortened V by 3 bases and J by 2 bases, and 8 bases separated the two germline ends. CDR3 sequence (DNA): TGCAGTGCTAGGTACAGGGCCTACGAGCAGTACTTC. It specifies CSARYRAYEQYF.

This clonotype appeared a few times. V usage is TRBV6-1 and J usage is TRBJ2-7; D may be TRBD2 (6 bases). CDR3 length: 14 amino acids. V lost 7 bases and J 0 bases, leaving 13 bases between the germline ends. The germline V gene encodes CDR1 MNHNS and CDR2 SASEGT. CDR3 protein: CASKEGLSSYEQYF. Here the CDR3 DNA reads TGTGCCAGCAAAGAGGGACTGAGCTCCTACGAGCAGTACTTC.

This clonotype was seen at least ten times. The chain uses TRBV6-1 and TRBJ1-2; D gene ambiguous. Germline CDR1 is MNHNS and CDR2 is SASEGT. This CDR3 spans 12 amino acids. The V gene lost 6 bases and the J gene lost 4 bases, with 9 bases spanning the gap. This CDR3 reads CASRPDIYGYTF. CDR3 sequence (DNA): TGTGCCAGCAGACCAGACATCTATGGCTACACCTTC.

This clonotype was seen ten or more times. The chain links TRBV6-5 to TRBJ1-1, with D maybe TRBD1 (5 bases). Trimming took off 0 bases at V and 5 bases at J, with 19 bases between the two ends. Germline CDR1 is MNHEY and CDR2 is SVGAGI. The CDR3 covers 17 residues. This CDR3 reads CASSYSMFSGDETEAFF. In DNA, the CDR3 is TGTGCCAGCAGTTACTCGATGTTCTCGGGGGATGAGACTGAAGCTTTCTTT.

This clonotype was observed a few times. The chain joins TRBV13 to TRBJ1-2; D possibly corresponds to TRBD1 (6 bases). V lost 4 bases, J lost 2 bases, and 8 bases lay in between. The CDR3 runs to 13 residues. The germline gives CDR1 PRHDT, CDR2 FYEKMQ (reference sequence). The CDR3 reads CASSSQGNYGYTF. DNA for the CDR3: TGTGCCAGCAGCTCACAGGGAAACTATGGCTACACCTTC.

This sequence joins TRBV20-1 and TRBJ2-4; 7 nucleotides line up with TRBD1. Germline V CDR1 and CDR2: DFQATT, SNEGSKA (reference sequence). V shed 3 bases, J shed 6 bases, and the junction held 2 bases outside the gene matches. The CDR3 extends over 12 amino acids. Here the CDR3 DNA reads TGCAGTGCTAGCCAGGGGGTAAACATTCAGTACTTC. Its protein is CSASQGVNIQYF.

This clonotype was counted a few times. The chain couples TRBV7-2 to TRBJ2-7; possible D gene TRBD1, 5 bases. V lost 0 bases to trimming and J lost 0 bases, with 12 bases between them. The CDR3 covers 16 residues. Germline V lookup: CDR1 SGHTA, CDR2 FQGNSA. This chain's CDR3 is CASSLARQGISYEQYF. The DNA of the CDR3 is TGTGCCAGCAGCTTAGCACGCCAGGGAATCTCCTACGAGCAGTACTTC.

This chain connects TRBV4-3 to TRBJ2-4; TRBD2 matches 8 bases. With V trimmed by 0 bases and J by 3 bases, 7 bases remained unmatched. This CDR3 contains 17 residues. Germline-derived CDR1 and CDR2 are LGHNA and YSLEER. CDR3 in amino acids: CASSQDLQREFKNIQYF. The DNA for the CDR3 is TGCGCCAGCAGCCAAGATTTGCAGCGGGAGTTCAAAAACATTCAGTACTTC.

The chain combines TRBV2 with TRBJ2-7; 12 bases are shared with TRBD2. Germline CDR1 reads SNHLY; CDR2 reads FYNNEI. V lost 6 bases to trimming and J lost 1 base; unmatched junction nucleotides: 13. CDR3 length: 18 amino acids. The CDR3 loop reads CASRHPGLAGLGSYEQYF. The CDR3 DNA sequence: TGTGCCAGCAGGCACCCGGGACTAGCGGGCTTGGGGTCCTACGAGCAGTACTTC.

Many counts were recorded for this clonotype. The chain recombines TRBV11-2 with TRBJ2-5, with 9 bases that match TRBD1. Trimming removed 5 bases from V and 1 base from J; junction bases left unmatched: 8. Germline-derived CDR1 and CDR2 are SGHAT and FQNNGV. The CDR3 is 16 residues long. CDR3 nucleotide sequence: TGTGCCAGCAGCCCCCTGGACAGGGGAGGCCAAGAGACCCAGTACTTC. Amino acid sequence: CASSPLDRGGQETQYF.